The 14 T cell receptor beta chains listed next were all sequenced from one sample in a study of blood T cell repertoires in COVID-19. Data came from immunoSEQ multiplex PCR; TCRdb stores just in-frame clones and leaves some out. The repertoire holds a few hundred thousand clones, with more than 70% as singletons. Material: peripheral blood. These receptors were taken from a woman between 45 and 60 years old who had recovered from COVID-19.

The rearrangement links TRBV28 to TRBJ1-1, with D perhaps TRBD1 (6 bases). The CDR3 contains 15 residues. The ends were cut back, 5 bases at V and 0 bases at J, with 13 bases in the middle. CDR1 and CDR2 from the germline V gene are MDHEN and SYDVKM. CDR3 bases: TGTGCCAGCAGTCCATGGACAGCAATGAACACTGAAGCTTTCTTT. Translation: CASSPWTAMNTEAFF.

The rearrangement links TRBV15 to TRBJ2-7; the match to TRBD1 covers 12 bases. This CDR3 spans 17 amino acids. The J segment lost 3 bases and the V segment lost 1 base, leaving 7 bases of the junction unmatched. The germline V gene encodes CDR1 LNHNV and CDR2 YYDKDF (reference sequence). CDR3 bases: TGTGCCACCAGCAGAGGATTCGGGACAGGGGGCAACTACGAGCAGTACTTC. It yields the protein CATSRGFGTGGNYEQYF.

This chain uses TRBV6-2 or TRBV6-3 with TRBJ2-1; D may be TRBD1 (6 bases). This CDR3 spans 17 amino acids. CDR1 MNHEY and CDR2 SVGEGT come from the germline V gene. V dropped 7 bases and J dropped 6 bases, with 25 bases sitting between them. In nucleotides, the CDR3 is TGTGCCAGCATCCCTTCCCCAGGGGAGTTCGAACGCAATGAGCAGTTCTTC. Its protein product is CASIPSPGEFERNEQFF.

This chain joins TRBV7-2 and TRBJ2-7; 11 nucleotides match TRBD2. CDR1 and CDR2 from the germline V gene are SGHTA and FQGNSA. This CDR3 region has 16 residues. J gave up 6 bases and V 0 bases, and 7 bases lay outside the gene matches. The CDR3 nucleotides read TGTGCCAGCAGCTTAGCGGCACTAGCGGGAGACGTCGAGCAGTACTTC. This translates into CASSLAALAGDVEQYF.

This chain links TRBV7-9 with TRBJ2-3; unclear D gene. CDR3 length equals 13 residues. Germline assignment: CDR1 SEHNR and CDR2 FQNEAQ (reference sequence). V was cut by 5 bases and J by 4 bases, with 10 bases left in between. The CDR3 spells CASSPSAPDTQYF. In nucleotides, the CDR3 is TGTGCCAGCAGCCCGAGTGCTCCAGATACGCAGTATTTT.

This chain links TRBV6-5 with TRBJ2-7; 8 bases map to TRBD1. The ends lost 7 bases at V and 3 bases at J; junction bases unmatched: 8. Germline CDR1 MNHEY, CDR2 SVGAGI. This CDR3 is built from 14 residues. Here the CDR3 reads CASTRDRLHYEQYF. CDR3 nucleotide sequence: TGTGCCAGCACCAGGGACAGGTTACACTACGAGCAGTACTTC.

This chain joins TRBV4-3 and TRBJ2-5, with 9 bases lining up with TRBD1. Germline V lookup: CDR1 LGHNA, CDR2 YSLEER. V lost 4 bases, J lost 0 bases, and 3 bases stayed unmatched. The CDR3 contains 15 residues. This CDR3 is CASSPGDRDQETQYF. CDR3 DNA: TGCGCCAGCAGCCCAGGGGACAGGGACCAAGAGACCCAGTACTTC.

The V call is TRBV6-2 or TRBV6-3, the J call TRBJ1-1; weak D call: TRBD1 (5 bases). Germline CDR1 MNHEY, CDR2 SVGEGT. Trimming shortened V by 2 bases and J by 2 bases, and 9 bases separated the two germline ends. This CDR3 is built from 14 residues. Written as DNA, the CDR3 is TGTGCCAGCAGTTACGCCAGGACAAACACTGAAGCTTTCTTT. Its protein is CASSYARTNTEAFF.

A single count supports this clone. The V and J genes are TRBV2 and TRBJ2-1; 10 bases are shared with TRBD2. The CDR3 is 15 amino acids. The germline CDR1 and CDR2 sequences are SNHLY and FYNNEI. V was pared by 3 bases and J by 5 bases, with 4 bases of the junction left unmatched. CDR3 nucleotides: TGTGCCAGCAGTGATAAGCGGGGGGGCCACAATGAGCAGTTCTTC. Translated: CASSDKRGGHNEQFF.

This chain links TRBV6-2 or TRBV6-3 with TRBJ2-5; D possibly corresponds to TRBD2 (6 bases). CDR1 and CDR2 from the germline V gene are MNHEY and SVGEGT. This CDR3 has 16 amino acids. The ends were cut back, 4 bases at V and 1 base at J, with 16 bases in the middle. The CDR3 nucleotides read TGTGCCAGCAGTTTGTACGTGATGGGGGGCCAAGAGACCCAGTACTTC. It encodes CASSLYVMGGQETQYF.

The chain is built from TRBV15 and TRBJ1-1; D gene unclear. CDR1 and CDR2 (germline): LNHNV, YYDKDF (reference sequence). V was cut by 6 bases and J by 1 base, with 9 bases left in between. The CDR3 consists of 13 residues. The CDR3 DNA sequence: TGTGCCACCAGTACCGAGGGGAACACTGAAGCTTTCTTT. It translates to CATSTEGNTEAFF.

The rearrangement joins TRBV12-3 or TRBV12-4 to TRBJ1-2; D is perhaps TRBD1 (6 bases). CDR3 size: 13 residues. V was pared by 3 bases and J by 5 bases, with 10 bases between. The CDR3 loop is CASSLAGEYGYTF. CDR3 DNA: TGTGCCAGCAGTTTGGCAGGGGAGTATGGCTACACCTTC.

This clone turned up a few times. The genes are TRBV28 and TRBJ1-6, with D unclear. CDR3 size: 19 residues. The germline V gene encodes CDR1 MDHEN and CDR2 SYDVKM. V was trimmed by 6 bases and J by 0 bases, leaving 21 bases between them. CDR3 nucleotides: TGTGCCAGCAGGGGCTCCGGACGGGGAAGGAGCTCCTATAATTCACCCCTCCACTTT. Translation gives CASRGSGRGRSSYNSPLHF.

The chain recombines TRBV28 with TRBJ1-2; TRBD1 aligns across 11 bases. The V gene end was trimmed by 3 bases and the J gene end by 8 bases; junction bases not matched to a gene: 8. Germline V CDR1 and CDR2: MDHEN, SYDVKM. CDR3 size: 15 residues. CDR3 protein: CASSFPGTGGRGYTF. Written as DNA, the CDR3 is TGTGCCAGCAGTTTTCCCGGGACAGGGGGTAGGGGCTACACCTTC.